The rows below give T cell receptor beta chains drawn from one sample of a study of T cell repertoires in cytomegalovirus infection. TCRdb re-called the reads with MiXCR, one entry per CDR3 protein. In the table there are 200,000 or so distinct CDR3 sequences, approximately 19% of which are singletons. The material sequenced was PBMCs. The receptors stem from a human donor in good health (CMV status not recorded). Some clones in this sample may be carry-over from other donors' samples. The CDR3 runs from the conserved cysteine through the conserved F or W. The D gene is left open where the match is weak. Expanded clones are given a class, and other clones once, few, many or no size at all.

>few|TRBJ2-5|TRBV12-3/TRBV12-4|TRBD1|15
CASSPGDRGHETQYF
TGTGCCAGCAGTCCCGGGGACAGGGGGCACGAGACCCAGTACTTC
>many|TRBJ2-2|TRBV7-2|NA|16
CASSLGGLANTGELFF
TGTGCCAGCAGCTTAGGAGGGCTTGCGAACACCGGGGAGCTGTTTTTT
>NA|TRBJ1-1|TRBV5-4|NA|16
CASSLWGGGLNTEAFF
TGTGCCAGCAGCTTGTGGGGCGGGGGGCTGAACACTGAAGCTTTCTTT
>NA|TRBJ1-1|TRBV19|NA|14
CASRNRESTTEAFF
TGTGCCAGTAGGAATCGGGAGTCAACCACTGAAGCTTTCTTT
>few|TRBJ1-2|TRBV5-1|TRBD1|15
CASSLATDRGQGYTF
TGCGCCAGCAGCCTAGCTACCGACAGGGGGCAAGGCTACACCTTC
>few|TRBJ1-2|TRBV6-6|NA|13
CASSYSGGDGYTF
TGTGCCAGCAGTTACTCGGGGGGCGATGGCTACACCTTC
>many|TRBJ1-1|TRBV7-8|NA|15
CASSYGLAMNTEAFF
TGTGCCAGCAGCTACGGTCTAGCCATGAACACTGAAGCTTTCTTT
>many|TRBJ2-3|TRBV19|TRBD1|14
CASRDRGRTDTQYF
TGTGCCAGTAGAGACAGGGGGCGAACAGATACGCAGTATTTT
>few|TRBJ2-7|TRBV20-1|NA|12
CSAIGRVGEQYF
TGCAGTGCAATTGGCCGAGTTGGAGAGCAGTACTTC
>few|TRBJ2-2|TRBV19|NA|16
CASSIRAAIDTGELFF
TGTGCCAGTAGTATAAGGGCAGCCATAGACACCGGGGAGCTGTTTTTT
>few|TRBJ1-4|TRBV6-2/TRBV6-3|NA|13
CASSAEANEKLFF
TGTGCCAGCAGTGCGGAGGCTAATGAAAAACTGTTTTTT
>few|TRBJ2-7|TRBV2|NA|12
CASSATSWEQYF
TGTGCCAGCAGCGCCACTAGCTGGGAGCAGTACTTC
>many|TRBJ1-2|TRBV19|TRBD1|17
CASTPWTGGISNYGYTF
TGTGCCAGTACCCCCTGGACAGGGGGGATCTCTAACTATGGCTACACCTTC
>many|TRBJ2-7|TRBV5-6|NA|13
CASSLPDLYEQYF
TGTGCCAGCAGCTTGCCCGACCTCTACGAGCAGTACTTC
>many|TRBJ2-7|TRBV7-2|TRBD1|18
CASSLINTGTGASYEQYF
TGTGCCAGCAGCTTAATTAATACCGGGACAGGGGCCTCCTACGAGCAGTACTTC
>few|TRBJ1-1|TRBV29-1|NA|15
CSVSPLGRMNTEAFF
TGCAGCGTCTCTCCTCTAGGGCGTATGAACACTGAAGCTTTCTTT
>NA|TRBJ1-5|TRBV10-3|TRBD1|14
CAISVTGDNQPQHF
TGTGCCATCAGTGTCACAGGGGACAATCAGCCCCAGCATTTT
>NA|TRBJ2-7|TRBV7-3|NA|17
CASSRDGLSGPTYEQYF
TGTGCCAGCAGCAGAGACGGATTGTCAGGACCAACCTACGAGCAGTACTTC
>NA|TRBJ2-3|TRBV12-3/TRBV12-4|NA|15
CASSFVGDRTDTQYF
TGTGCCAGCAGTTTCGTCGGGGACCGCACAGATACGCAGTATTTT
>NA|TRBJ2-2|TRBV6-2/TRBV6-3|NA|17
CASSYSKTGAHTGELFF
TGTGCCAGCAGTTACTCGAAGACGGGGGCTCACACCGGGGAGCTGTTTTTT
>few|TRBJ2-1|TRBV28|NA|15
CASGGAALQFYEQFF
TGTGCCAGCGGAGGGGCCGCACTTCAATTCTATGAGCAGTTCTTC
>many|TRBJ2-7|TRBV7-9|NA|14
CASSLAGGTYEQYF
TGTGCCAGCAGCTTAGCCGGCGGAACCTACGAGCAGTACTTC
>few|TRBJ2-7|TRBV9|TRBD2|15
CASSETSGNIYEQYF
TGTGCCAGCAGCGAAACTAGCGGGAATATCTACGAGCAGTACTTC
>few|TRBJ1-4|TRBV7-9|TRBD1|15
CASSWDRATNEKLFF
TGTGCCAGCAGCTGGGACAGGGCAACTAATGAAAAACTGTTTTTT
>NA|TRBJ2-7|TRBV28|NA|15
CASSATRGGLYEQYF
TGTGCCAGCAGCGCAACCCGGGGAGGTTTGTACGAGCAGTACTTC
>few|TRBJ2-7|TRBV5-1|TRBD1|18
CASSPLPSSGQGLYEQYF
TGCGCCAGCAGCCCCTTGCCCTCCTCGGGACAGGGGCTCTACGAGCAGTACTTC
>many|TRBJ1-4|TRBV11-3|NA|16
CASSLGGTGGGEKLFF
TGTGCCAGCAGCTTGGGAGGTACAGGAGGTGGTGAAAAACTGTTTTTT
>many|TRBJ2-1|TRBV7-7|TRBD2|15
CASSLGSGRNNEQFF
TGTGCTAGCAGCTTAGGTAGCGGGAGAAACAATGAGCAGTTCTTC
>NA|TRBJ1-1|TRBV29-1|TRBD1|13
CSARDRGDSEAFF
TGCAGCGCAAGGGACAGGGGGGACTCTGAAGCTTTCTTT
>few|TRBJ1-1|TRBV19|NA|13
CASTSIWGTEAFF
TGTGCCAGTACCTCTATCTGGGGGACTGAAGCTTTCTTT
>few|TRBJ1-1|TRBV15|NA|16
CATSRERAGLNTEAFF
TGTGCCACCAGCAGAGAGAGGGCAGGCTTGAACACTGAAGCTTTCTTT
>many|TRBJ2-7|TRBV20-1|NA|14
CSAKGPNFSYEQYF
TGCAGTGCCAAGGGACCGAATTTCTCCTACGAGCAGTACTTC
>few|TRBJ2-7|TRBV11-2|TRBD1|17
CASSLVSRDSLPWQQYF
TGTGCCAGCAGCTTAGTCAGCCGGGACAGCCTTCCCTGGCAGCAGTACTTC
>NA|TRBJ2-5|TRBV6-2/TRBV6-3|NA|14
CASRRRGGLETQYF
TGTGCCAGCAGACGTCGCGGTGGGCTGGAGACCCAGTACTTC
>NA|TRBJ1-1|TRBV20-1|TRBD1|14
CSARRDSLNTEAFF
TGCAGTGCTAGAAGGGACAGCTTGAACACTGAAGCTTTCTTT
>NA|TRBJ2-3|TRBV5-5|TRBD2|16
CASSLGLSGTSPTQYF
TGTGCCAGCAGCTTAGGACTTTCGGGGACTAGCCCGACGCAGTATTTT
>NA|TRBJ2-7|TRBV7-2|TRBD2|12
CASRLAGYELYF
TGTGCCAGCAGACTAGCGGGATACGAGCTGTACTTC
>NA|TRBJ2-3|TRBV7-2|TRBD2|17
CASSSGLAGHSTDTQYF
TGTGCCAGCAGTAGCGGACTAGCGGGACATTCCACAGATACGCAGTATTTT
>NA|TRBJ1-2|TRBV19|NA|16
CASSTVASTATYGYTF
TGTGCCAGTAGTACCGTCGCTTCGACAGCTACCTATGGCTACACCTTC
>many|TRBJ2-1|TRBV12-3/TRBV12-4|NA|12
CASSLGRAEQFF
TGTGCCAGCAGTTTAGGCCGGGCTGAGCAGTTCTTC
>few|TRBJ2-5|TRBV12-3/TRBV12-4|NA|15
CASSGSPEVSETQYF
TGTGCCAGCAGTGGGTCTCCGGAGGTCTCAGAGACCCAGTACTTC
>few|TRBJ1-1|TRBV19|TRBD1|15
CASSIPSDRVSEAFF
TGTGCCAGTAGTATCCCCTCAGACAGGGTTTCTGAAGCTTTCTTT
>NA|TRBJ2-7|TRBV7-8|TRBD2|17
CASSMTSGGLSNYEQYF
TGTGCCAGCAGCATGACTAGCGGGGGACTCTCCAACTACGAGCAGTACTTC
>few|TRBJ2-7|TRBV2|NA|14
CASNWGILSYEQYF
TGTGCCAGCAATTGGGGAATACTGTCCTACGAGCAGTACTTC
>NA|TRBJ1-5|TRBV29-1|TRBD1|13
CSVPGQAGQPQHF
TGCAGCGTTCCAGGACAGGCGGGTCAGCCCCAGCATTTT
>many|TRBJ2-3|TRBV6-1|NA|12
CASSIGADTQYF
TGTGCCAGCAGTATTGGCGCAGATACGCAGTATTTT
>many|TRBJ2-1|TRBV7-2|TRBD2|16
CASSLVGGGRVNEQFF
TGTGCCAGCAGCTTAGTTGGCGGGGGACGGGTAAATGAGCAGTTCTTC
>many|TRBJ2-6|TRBV28|NA|15
CASSLRGSGANVLTF
TGTGCCAGCAGCTTACGGGGATCTGGGGCCAACGTCCTGACTTTC
>NA|TRBJ2-2|TRBV20-1|NA|16
CSAKMAGRPNTGELFF
TGCAGTGCTAAAATGGCAGGGAGACCTAACACCGGGGAGCTGTTTTTT
>NA|TRBJ1-1|TRBV7-4|TRBD1|15
CASSSTGGASAEAFF
TGTGCCAGCAGCTCAACAGGGGGCGCGTCCGCTGAAGCTTTCTTT
>NA|TRBJ2-4|TRBV19|NA|14
CASSIDSGPNIQYF
TGTGCCAGTAGTATAGATTCGGGACCAAACATTCAGTACTTC
>few|TRBJ2-1|TRBV29-1|NA|12
CSVEVPPNEQFF
TGCAGCGTTGAAGTCCCCCCCAATGAGCAGTTCTTC
>NA|TRBJ1-1|TRBV2|TRBD1|14
CASLQGGGNTEAFF
TGTGCCAGCTTGCAAGGGGGCGGGAACACTGAAGCTTTCTTT
>NA|TRBJ1-1|TRBV5-1|TRBD1|14
CASSARTGDTEAFF
TGCGCCAGCAGCGCCAGGACAGGGGACACTGAAGCTTTCTTT